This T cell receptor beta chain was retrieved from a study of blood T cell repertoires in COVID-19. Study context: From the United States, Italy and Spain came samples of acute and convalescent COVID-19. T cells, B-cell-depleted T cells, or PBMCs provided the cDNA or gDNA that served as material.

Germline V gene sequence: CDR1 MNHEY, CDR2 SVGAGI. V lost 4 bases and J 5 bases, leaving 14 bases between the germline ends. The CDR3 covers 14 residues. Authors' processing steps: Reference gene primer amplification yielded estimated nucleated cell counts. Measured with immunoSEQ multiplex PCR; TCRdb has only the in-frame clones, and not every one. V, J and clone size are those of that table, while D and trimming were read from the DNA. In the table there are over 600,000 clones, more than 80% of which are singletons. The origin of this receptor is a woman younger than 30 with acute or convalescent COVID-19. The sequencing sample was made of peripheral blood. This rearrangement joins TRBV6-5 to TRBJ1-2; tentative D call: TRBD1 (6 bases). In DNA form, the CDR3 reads TGTGCCAGCAGTTTGGGGGGGCAGTTATATGGCTACACCTTC. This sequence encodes CASSLGGQLYGYTF.